This is a list of T cell receptor beta chains from one sample in a study of beta chain features in type 1 diabetes. The assay was immunoSEQ multiplex PCR, and TCRdb's table has in-frame clones only and misses some. Of 130,000 or so clones listed, 9.2% are singletons. Material for sequencing was central memory CD4+ T cells from blood. These TCRs come from a man between 18 and 29 years old in good health. Each CDR3 is given with its conserved first and last residue. A D gene is named only where the DNA matches it firmly. Clone sizes are given selectively: once, few, many, or a class where the clone is expanded.

d_call clone_size j_call v_call cdr3_aa cdr3_nt
- few TRBJ2-3 TRBV18 CASSPPGESDTQYF TGTGCCAGCTCACCACCCGGGGAGTCGGATACGCAGTATTTT
TRBD1 few TRBJ2-1 TRBV19 CASGTGGNEQFF TGTGCCAGCGGGACAGGGGGGAATGAGCAGTTCTTC
- - TRBJ2-5 TRBV5-5 CASSFSGGNQETQYF TGTGCCAGCAGCTTTTCAGGGGGGAATCAAGAGACCCAGTACTTC
TRBD1 few TRBJ2-5 TRBV28 CASSTPGQGEQETQYF TGTGCCAGCAGTACCCCAGGACAGGGGGAGCAAGAGACCCAGTACTTC
TRBD2 few TRBJ2-1 TRBV10-3 CAISGTSGGDNEQFF TGTGCCATCAGCGGCACTAGCGGGGGTGACAATGAGCAGTTCTTC
TRBD2 - TRBJ2-4 TRBV2 CASRDGGAGEQNIQYF TGTGCCAGCAGGGACGGGGGAGCGGGGGAACAAAACATTCAGTACTTC
TRBD2 - TRBJ2-1 TRBV6-5 CASRELAGGHHEQFF TGTGCCAGCAGAGAACTAGCGGGGGGACATCATGAGCAGTTCTTC
- few TRBJ1-5 TRBV18 CASSRSRTDDQPQHF TGTGCCAGCTCACGGTCACGGACTGACGATCAGCCCCAGCATTTT
TRBD1 - TRBJ2-7 TRBV5-4 CASSTGTGARYEQYF TGTGCCAGCAGCACGGGGACAGGGGCCCGGTACGAGCAGTACTTC
TRBD1 - TRBJ1-2 TRBV23-1 CASSLQGLYGYTF TGCGCCAGCAGTTTACAGGGGCTCTATGGCTACACCTTC
TRBD2 - TRBJ2-1 TRBV14 CASSQITSGYYNEQFF TGTGCCAGCAGCCAAATCACTAGCGGTTATTACAATGAGCAGTTCTTC
- few TRBJ1-4 TRBV7-9 CASSRLTPGGGSEKLFF TGTGCCAGCAGCCGACTAACACCGGGGGGCGGAAGCGAAAAACTGTTTTTT
- few TRBJ2-1 TRBV9 CASSVEGDRYNEQFF TGTGCCAGCAGCGTAGAGGGGGACCGCTACAATGAGCAGTTCTTC
- few TRBJ2-3 TRBV2 CASSVTPSLMYTQYF TGTGCCAGCAGTGTAACTCCCTCGTTAATGTATACGCAGTATTTT
TRBD1 - TRBJ2-5 TRBV28 CASMSTGGATQYF TGTGCCAGCATGTCGACAGGGGGAGCGACCCAGTACTTC
TRBD1 - TRBJ2-3 TRBV4-1 CASSQDGQGNSQYF TGCGCCAGCAGCCAAGATGGACAGGGAAACTCGCAGTATTTT
TRBD1 - TRBJ1-1 TRBV7-2 CASSPGQHTEAFF TGTGCCAGCAGCCCGGGACAGCACACTGAAGCTTTCTTT
- many TRBJ1-2 TRBV13 CASSLAGADGYTF TGTGCCAGCAGCTTGGCGGGGGCTGATGGCTACACCTTC
- - TRBJ2-5 TRBV18 CASSVGEETQYF TGTGCCAGCTCGGTAGGGGAAGAGACCCAGTACTTC
TRBD1 - TRBJ2-7 TRBV5-1 CASSTSGTGVLEQYF TGCGCCAGCTCTACCTCCGGGACAGGGGTCCTCGAGCAGTACTTC
- - TRBJ1-1 TRBV18 CASSPSGTGGITEAFF TGTGCCAGCTCACCCAGCGGGACGGGGGGAATCACTGAAGCTTTCTTT
- few TRBJ2-3 TRBV4-1 CASSQGTARDTQYF TGCGCCAGCAGCCAAGGGACAGCGAGAGATACGCAGTATTTT
TRBD1 few TRBJ2-2 TRBV7-3 CASSIGQAGELFF TGTGCCAGCAGCATCGGACAGGCCGGGGAGCTGTTTTTT
TRBD1 - TRBJ2-1 TRBV4-1 CASSPRDRVNNEQFF TGCGCCAGCAGCCCACGGGACAGGGTAAACAATGAGCAGTTCTTC
- few TRBJ2-3 TRBV7-6 CASSSGVTDTQYF TGTGCCAGCAGCTCCGGGGTTACAGATACGCAGTATTTT
- - TRBJ2-7 TRBV6-5 CASSPPRLEQYF TGTGCCAGCAGTCCACCTAGGCTGGAGCAGTACTTC